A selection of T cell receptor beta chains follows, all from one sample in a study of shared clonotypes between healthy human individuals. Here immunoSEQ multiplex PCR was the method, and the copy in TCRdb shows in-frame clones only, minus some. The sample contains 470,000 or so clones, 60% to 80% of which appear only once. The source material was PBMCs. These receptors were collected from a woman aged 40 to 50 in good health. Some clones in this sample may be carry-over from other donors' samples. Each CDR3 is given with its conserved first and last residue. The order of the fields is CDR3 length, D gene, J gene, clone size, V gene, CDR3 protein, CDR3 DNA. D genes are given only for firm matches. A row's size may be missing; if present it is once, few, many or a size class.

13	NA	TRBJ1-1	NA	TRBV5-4	CASRARQDTEAFF	TGTGCCAGCAGGGCAAGACAGGACACTGAAGCTTTCTTT
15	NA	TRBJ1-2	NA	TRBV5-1	CASSLKQGPVDGYTF	TGCGCCAGCAGCCTCAAACAGGGTCCCGTGGATGGCTACACCTTC
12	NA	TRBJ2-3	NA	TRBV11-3	CASSLHTDTQYF	TGTGCCAGCAGCTTGCACACAGATACGCAGTATTTT
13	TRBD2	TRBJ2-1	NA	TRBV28	CASTRGSYNEQFF	TGTGCCAGCACGCGGGGGTCCTACAATGAGCAGTTCTTC
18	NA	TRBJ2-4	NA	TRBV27	CASNHPPRDREAKNIQYF	TGTGCCAGCAACCACCCGCCGCGGGACAGAGAAGCCAAAAACATTCAGTACTTC
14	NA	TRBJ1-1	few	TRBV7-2	CASSLDRTYTEAFF	TGTGCCAGCAGCTTAGACAGGACTTACACTGAAGCTTTCTTT
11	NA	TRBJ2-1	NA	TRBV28	CASGGVGEQFF	TGTGCCAGTGGAGGTGTCGGTGAGCAGTTCTTC
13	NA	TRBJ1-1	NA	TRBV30	CAWSAFGNTEAFF	TGTGCCTGGAGTGCCTTCGGGAACACTGAAGCTTTCTTT
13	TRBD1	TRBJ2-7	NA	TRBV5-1	CASSIRTGWEQYF	TGCGCCAGCAGCATTAGGACAGGGTGGGAGCAGTACTTC
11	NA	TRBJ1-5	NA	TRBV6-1	CASGAHQPQHF	TGTGCCAGCGGGGCTCATCAGCCCCAGCATTTT
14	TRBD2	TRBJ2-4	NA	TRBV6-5	CASSSGLAMDIQYF	TGTGCCAGCAGTTCGGGACTAGCAATGGACATTCAGTACTTC
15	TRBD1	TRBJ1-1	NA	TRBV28	CASSRQTGGETEAFF	TGTGCCAGCAGCCGCCAGACAGGGGGCGAAACTGAAGCTTTCTTT
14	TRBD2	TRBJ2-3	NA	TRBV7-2	CASRASGSTDTQYF	TGTGCCAGCAGAGCTAGCGGGAGCACAGATACGCAGTATTTT
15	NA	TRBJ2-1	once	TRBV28	CASSLGRRVPNEQFF	TGTGCCAGCAGTCTAGGTAGGAGGGTCCCCAATGAGCAGTTCTTC
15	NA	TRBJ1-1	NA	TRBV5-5	CASSLEWRGGTEAFF	TGTGCCAGCAGCTTGGAGTGGAGAGGGGGCACTGAAGCTTTCTTT
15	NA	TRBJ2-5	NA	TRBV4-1	CASSQDGQPSREQYF	TGCGCCAGCAGCCAAGATGGACAGCCCTCTCGGGAGCAGTACTTC
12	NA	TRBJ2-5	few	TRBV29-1	CSAGHNQETQYF	TGCAGCGCTGGACACAACCAAGAGACCCAGTACTTC
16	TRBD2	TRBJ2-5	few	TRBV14	CASSQRGTGGQETQYF	TGTGCCAGCAGCCAACGGGGGACGGGGGGCCAAGAGACCCAGTACTTC
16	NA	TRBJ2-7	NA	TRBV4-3	CASSQIQGPSPYEQYF	TGCGCCAGCAGCCAGATACAGGGCCCGAGCCCATACGAGCAGTACTTC
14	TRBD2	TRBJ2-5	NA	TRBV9	CASSFGLAQETQYF	TGTGCCAGCAGCTTCGGACTAGCGCAAGAGACCCAGTACTTC
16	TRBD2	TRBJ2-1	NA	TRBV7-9	CASSARGGSSYNEQFF	TGTGCCAGCAGCGCGCGGGGCGGGAGCTCCTACAATGAGCAGTTCTTC
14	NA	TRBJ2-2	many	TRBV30	CAWSLGPNTGELFF	TGTGCCTGGAGTCTCGGACCAAACACCGGGGAGCTGTTTTTT
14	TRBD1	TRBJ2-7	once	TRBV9	CASSVGTGDIEQYF	TGTGCCAGCAGCGTAGGTACAGGGGATATAGAGCAGTACTTC
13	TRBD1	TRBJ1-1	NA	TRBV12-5	CASGLAGQLEAFF	TGTGCTAGTGGTTTGGCGGGACAGCTTGAAGCTTTCTTT
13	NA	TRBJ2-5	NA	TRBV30	CAWSPGARQTQYF	TGTGCCTGGAGTCCCGGCGCCCGGCAGACTCAGTACTTC
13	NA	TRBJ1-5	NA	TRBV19	CASSQGRDQPQHF	TGTGCCAGTAGTCAGGGCCGGGATCAGCCCCAGCATTTT
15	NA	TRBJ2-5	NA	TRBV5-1	CASSSRRGSQETQYF	TGCGCCAGCAGCTCCCGGAGGGGATCTCAAGAGACCCAGTACTTC
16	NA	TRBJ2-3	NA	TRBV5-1	CASSARTSWDTDTQYF	TGCGCCAGCAGCGCTCGAACTAGTTGGGACACAGATACGCAGTATTTT
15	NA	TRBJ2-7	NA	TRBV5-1	CASSPTVRGAYEQYF	TGCGCCAGCAGCCCGACTGTTAGGGGTGCGTACGAGCAGTACTTC
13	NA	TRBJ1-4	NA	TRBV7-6	CASSLEQGEKLFF	TGTGCCAGCAGCTTAGAGCAAGGGGAAAAACTGTTTTTT
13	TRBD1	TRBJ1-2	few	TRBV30	CAWSVQGAYGYTF	TGTGCCTGGAGTGTACAGGGGGCCTATGGCTACACCTTC
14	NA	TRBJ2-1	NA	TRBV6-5	CASRRPGLRNEQFF	TGTGCCAGCAGGCGACCGGGATTAAGGAATGAGCAGTTCTTC
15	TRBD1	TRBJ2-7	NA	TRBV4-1	CASSQIGTGKGEQYF	TGCGCCAGCAGCCAGATCGGGACAGGGAAAGGCGAGCAGTACTTC
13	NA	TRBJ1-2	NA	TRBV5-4	CASSLADHYGYTF	TGTGCCAGCAGCTTGGCGGATCACTATGGCTACACCTTC
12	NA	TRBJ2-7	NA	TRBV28	CASSLPYYEQYF	TGTGCCAGCAGTTTACCATACTACGAGCAGTACTTC
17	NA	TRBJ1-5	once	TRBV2	CASSEGVGVPPNQPQHF	TGTGCCAGCAGTGAAGGAGTTGGGGTTCCCCCCAATCAGCCCCAGCATTTT